The following is a T cell receptor (beta chain) sequence with its context. Its antigen is currently not known. No qualities accompany the bases; no much larger clone lies one base away. Peripheral blood CD8+ and CD4+ T cells from healthy donors, Susac syndrome patients and multiple sclerosis patients were profiled using high-throughput TCR beta sequencing. The healthy donors served as controls matched for age and sex. Bulk CD8+ and CD4+ T cells were purified magnetically by negative isolation, whereas CD8+ TEMRA cells were enriched by FACS. Blood was drawn into EDTA tubes, processed within 24 hours, and PBMCs were isolated by density gradient centrifugation. PBMCs intended for TCR sequencing were cryopreserved in liquid nitrogen and thawed later in a water bath at 37 degrees C. A purity of at least 90% was achieved for sorted or isolated CD4+, CD8+ and CD8+ TEMRA cells. The entry originates in a study of CD8 T cells in Susac syndrome (dated by TCRdb to the late 2010s). With regard to the full study: Whether CD8+ T cell activation and differentiation in Susac syndrome was antigen driven was tested using repertoire sequencing. Overall study results and their limits: The study acknowledged that relatively few individuals were included in the TCR sequencing and HLA analysis.

RNA was extracted using the RNeasy kit, and about 0.45 to 1 microgram was reverse transcribed with random hexamers. TCR beta CDR3 regions were amplified with the immunoSEQ multiplex PCR assay covering 54 Vbeta and 13 Jbeta segments. PCR amplification bias was corrected by using a synthetic template baseline for primer optimization and computational correction. The paper's processing steps were these. Reads were annotated to V, D and J genes per IMGT and analyzed with immunoSEQ Analyzer, keeping only productive sequences. To calculate clonality, Shannon entropy was normalized by log2 of the number of productive unique sequences and then subtracted from one. For each patient and control, public and private clones were evaluated among the 100 most prevalent clones. Clones were defined as Susac-specific if absent from the healthy and MS cohorts, from around 1,000 published viral clones and from other ImmuneACCESS disease sequences. The public reads were reanalyzed by TCRdb: fastp trimming at Q25, MiXCR alignment, in-frame beta chains only. Each entry merges the rows of one CDR3 protein and shows their most common DNA and genes. TCRdb's processing, not the study's, gives the V and J calls here. In all, the sample holds more than 120,000 distinct CDR3 sequences, and approximately 93% of those were seen once. The ten largest clones capture less than 0.095% of the sample.

Including the terminal cysteine and phenylalanine, the CDR3 comprises 18 residues. Only CDR3 DNA is held: 54 bases, read in frame from base 1. V is reduced by 1 base and J by 3 bases, leaving a spacing of 22 bases between them. CDR1 DFQATT and CDR2 SNEGSKA are derived from the germline V gene (reference sequence). The TCR was taken from a human donor in good health. The source material was CD4+ T cells from PBMCs. Recombination linked TRBV20-1 to TRBJ2-4, with TRBD2 perhaps the D gene, on 6 matching bases. The CDR3 loop reads CSARGLDMEGRDKNIQYF. The nucleotide sequence is given as TGCAGTGCTAGAGGTTTGGATATGGAGGGAAGGGACAAAAACATTCAGTACTTC.